This T cell receptor beta chain was sequenced in a study of T cells in Graves' hyperthyroidism and ophthalmopathy. TCR beta CDR3 regions were amplified from RNA. The study used the HTBI primer set for a first-round RT-PCR of the TCR CDR3. TCRdb redid the calling of the multiplex PCR reads with MiXCR, one entry per CDR3 protein. The sample carries 350,000 to 400,000 distinct CDR3 sequences, over 15% recorded once. This clonotype occurred many times. Its antigen remains unidentified. Findings and caveats of the study: Model-based prediction identified ophthalmopathy a median around 6.5 months prior to its onset. Most thyroid clonotypes that were expanded above 0.001 also turned up in blood.

Trimming took off 5 bases at V and 6 bases at J, with 16 bases between the two ends. CDR3 length equals 14 residues. Germline CDR1 reads MNHGY; CDR2 reads SVAAGI. It was considered stable Graves' hyperthyroidism when ophthalmopathy did not progress within 18 months. Patients were excluded because of uncontrolled infection, other autoimmune disease, pregnancy or lactation. The material sequenced was blood. The chain joins TRBV6-9 to TRBJ1-1; possibly TRBD1 for D (5 bases). The sequence derives from a woman under 30 with Graves' hyperthyroidism. CDR3 in DNA: TGTGCCAGCAGTACCCCAGGGAGGCTTCCTGAAGCTTTCTTT. Its translation is CASSTPGRLPEAFF.